This T cell receptor beta chain was observed in a study of blood T cell repertoires in COVID-19. Study in general: The samples span acute and convalescent COVID-19 from the United States, Italy and Spain. Nucleic acid was either cDNA or gDNA, and it came from T cells, B-cell-depleted T cells, or PBMCs.

The CDR3 is made up of 13 amino acids. The ends lost 6 bases at V and 11 bases at J; junction bases unmatched: 12. How the authors handled the data: For nucleated cells, counts were estimated from reference gene primer amplification. The repertoire was sequenced with immunoSEQ multiplex PCR; TCRdb's copy has only in-frame clones and lacks some. That table furnishes V, J and clone size, whereas the DNA furnished D and trimming. The top ten hold roughly 5.1% of the sample, which has under 350,000 clones, around 89% seen once. Sample: peripheral blood. This sequence originates from a man aged 35-49 years with acute or convalescent COVID-19. The chain couples TRBV23-1 to TRBJ1-1; TRBD1 matches at 7 bases. TRBV23-1 is reported as an ORF; its role is uncertain. CDR3 DNA: TGCGCCAGCAGATCCGTGGGACAGTTCTTCGCTTTCTTT. Amino acids: CASRSVGQFFAFF.